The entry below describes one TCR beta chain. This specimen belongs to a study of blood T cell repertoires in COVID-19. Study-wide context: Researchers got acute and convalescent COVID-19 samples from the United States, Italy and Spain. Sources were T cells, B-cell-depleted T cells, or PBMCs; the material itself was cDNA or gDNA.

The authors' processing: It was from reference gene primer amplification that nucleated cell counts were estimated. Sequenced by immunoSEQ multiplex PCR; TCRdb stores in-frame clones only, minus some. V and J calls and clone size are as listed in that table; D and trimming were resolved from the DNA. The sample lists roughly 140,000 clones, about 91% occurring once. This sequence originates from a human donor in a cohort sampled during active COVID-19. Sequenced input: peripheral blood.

The CDR3 bases are TGTGCCAGCAAACAGACCCAATACGAAAACATTCAGTACTTC. It specifies CASKQTQYENIQYF. This sequence joins TRBV6-4 and TRBJ2-4; D not resolved. The CDR3 loop spans 14 amino acids. Trimming cost V 7 bases and J 5 bases, with 15 bases left between them. Looked up from germline, CDR1 is MRHNA and CDR2 is SNTAGT.